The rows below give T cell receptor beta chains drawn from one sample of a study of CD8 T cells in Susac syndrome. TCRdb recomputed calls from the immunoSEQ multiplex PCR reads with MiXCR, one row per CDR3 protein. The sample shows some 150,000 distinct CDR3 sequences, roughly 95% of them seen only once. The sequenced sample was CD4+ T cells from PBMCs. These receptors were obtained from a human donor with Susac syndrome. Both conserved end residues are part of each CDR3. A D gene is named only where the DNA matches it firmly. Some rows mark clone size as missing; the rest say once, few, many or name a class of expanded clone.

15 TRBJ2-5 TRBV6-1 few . CASSARDTLRETQYF TGTGCCAGCAGTGCCCGGGACACCCTCAGGGAGACCCAGTACTTC
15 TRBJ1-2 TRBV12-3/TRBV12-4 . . CASTQSGGGGYGYTF TGTGCCAGCACCCAAAGCGGGGGAGGCGGCTATGGCTACACCTTC
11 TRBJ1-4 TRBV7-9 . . CASSRGVQLFF TGTGCCAGCAGCCGCGGCGTTCAACTGTTTTTT
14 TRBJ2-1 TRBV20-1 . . CSASTGNSYNEQFF TGCAGTGCTAGTACAGGCAACTCCTACAATGAGCAGTTCTTC
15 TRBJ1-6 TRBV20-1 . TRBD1 CSARATGWKNSPLHF TGCAGTGCTAGGGCGACAGGGTGGAAAAATTCACCCCTCCACTTT
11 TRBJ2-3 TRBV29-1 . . CSVRSTDTQYF TGCAGCGTTCGGAGCACAGATACGCAGTATTTT
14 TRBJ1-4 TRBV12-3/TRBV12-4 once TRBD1 CASTLTGSGEKLFF TGTGCCAGCACCCTGACAGGGTCCGGTGAAAAACTGTTTTTT
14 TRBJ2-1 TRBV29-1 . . CSAQGQGGWGEQFF TGCAGCGCCCAAGGACAGGGAGGGTGGGGTGAGCAGTTCTTC
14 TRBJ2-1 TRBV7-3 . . CASSWGRGSDEQFF TGTGCCAGCAGTTGGGGCCGGGGGTCGGATGAGCAGTTCTTC
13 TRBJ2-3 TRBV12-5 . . CASGPPGEDTQYF TGTGCTAGTGGTCCCCCCGGAGAAGATACGCAGTATTTT
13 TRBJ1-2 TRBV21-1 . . CASSNWTNYGYTF TGTGCCAGCAGCAATTGGACAAACTATGGCTACACCTTC